Listed here are 22 T cell receptor beta chains from one sample, sequenced in a study of blood T cell repertoires in COVID-19 (dated by TCRdb to 2020 to 2021). Preparation of the library involved the immunoSEQ multiplex PCR assay. This immuneACCESS table, as held by TCRdb, lists in-frame sequences with V and J called but not all clones. Of the missing ones, under half trace to an unresolved V gene in checked studies; the others have no known cause. For this sample there are 100,000 to 150,000 clones; approximately 90% appear just once. The ten most abundant clones make up 2% to 2.5% of the sample. Sequences were obtained from peripheral blood. Receptor source: a man in his 70s with active COVID-19.

The J gene is TRBJ1-5, the V gene TRBV28; no firm D call. The V gene lost 8 bases and the J gene lost 4 bases, with 15 bases spanning the gap. The CDR3 length is 14 residues. From germline, CDR1 is MDHEN and CDR2 SYDVKM. The CDR3 spells CASRREPENQPQHF. CDR3 nucleotides: TGTGCCAGCCGCCGGGAACCGGAAAATCAGCCCCAGCATTTT. The variable domain in full, with the rest retrieved from reference TRBV28 and TRBJ1-5, is DVKVTQSSRYLVKRTGEKVFLECVQDMDHENMFWYRQDPGLGLRLIYFSYDVKMKEKGDIPEGYSVSREKKERFSLILESASTNQTSMYLCASRREPENQPQHFGDGTRLSIL.

The rearrangement joins TRBV18 to TRBJ2-7, with 10 bases identical to TRBD1. V lost 8 bases and J lost 5; bases outside the gene matches: 6. CDR3 length: 13 amino acids. Germline V gives CDR1 KGHSH, CDR2 LQKENI. The CDR3 DNA reads TGTGCCAGCACCTCGGGACAGGGGAACGAGCAGTACTTC. Translation gives CASTSGQGNEQYF.

V usage is TRBV7-9 and J usage is TRBJ2-7, with no clear D. This CDR3 is 14 amino acids long. V was pared by 3 bases and J by 0 bases, with 9 bases between. Germline V lookup: CDR1 SEHNR, CDR2 FQNEAQ (reference sequence). The CDR3 DNA reads TGTGCCAGCAGCTTCGTTGCAGACTCCTACGAGCAGTACTTC. This sequence encodes CASSFVADSYEQYF.

The chain employs TRBV5-1 and TRBJ2-1; no firm D call. The CDR3 totals 15 residues. V lost 3 bases and J lost 0, with 10 bases in between. Germline V gene sequence: CDR1 SGHRS, CDR2 YFSETQ. CDR3 protein: CASSWRLSSYNEQFF. The CDR3 coding sequence is TGCGCCAGCAGCTGGAGATTAAGCTCCTACAATGAGCAGTTCTTC. Full variable domain (rest looked up from reference TRBV5-1 and TRBJ2-1): KAGVTQTPRYLIKTRGQQVTLSCSPISGHRSVSWYQQTPGQGLQFLFEYFSETQRNKGNFPGRFSGRQFSNSRSEMNVSTLELGDSALYLCASSWRLSSYNEQFFGPGTRLTVL.

The V gene is TRBV6-2 or TRBV6-3, the J gene TRBJ2-6, with 7 bases aligning to TRBD1. The CDR3 length is 17 residues. Losses at the gene ends were 6 bases for V and 0 bases for J; bases not matched to a gene: 8. CDR1 MNHEY and CDR2 SVGEGT come from the germline V gene. The CDR3 DNA follows: TGTGCCAGCAGCCCCAGGGGGTCCTCCTCTGGGGCCAACGTCCTGACTTTC. Protein: CASSPRGSSSGANVLTF.

The rearrangement joins TRBV27 to TRBJ1-2; TRBD1 agrees at 9 bases. CDR1 is MNHEY and CDR2 is SMNVEV in the germline V gene (reference sequence). The CDR3 covers 14 residues. V shed 6 bases, J shed 7 bases, and the junction held 9 bases outside the gene matches. This CDR3 reads CASRTTGGVGGYTF. The CDR3 DNA follows: TGTGCCAGCAGAACGACAGGGGGGGTCGGTGGCTACACCTTC.

The genes are TRBV7-9 and TRBJ1-1; D call uncertain. The length of the CDR3 is 14 residues. Trimming stripped 5 bases from V and 6 bases from J, with 16 bases between. The V gene's germline CDR1 is SEHNR and CDR2 FQNEAQ (reference sequence). CDR3 DNA: TGTGCCAGCAGCGGAGAGGGAAGCGGCGCTGAAGCTTTCTTT. Its translation is CASSGEGSGAEAFF.

The chain joins TRBV6-5 to TRBJ1-1; 10 bases fit TRBD1. This CDR3 contains 13 residues. J was trimmed by 10 bases and V by 8 bases; bases with no gene match: 10. Germline CDR1 reads MNHEY; CDR2 reads SVGAGI. CDR3 nucleotides: TGTGCCAGCCACGGACAGGGGGGAAGAGTAGCTTTCTTT. Its translation is CASHGQGGRVAFF.

The V and J genes are TRBV7-9 and TRBJ2-1; 7 bases line up with TRBD2. Trimming removed 6 bases from V and 6 bases from J; junction bases left unmatched: 11. The CDR3 has 15 residues. Germline lookup yields CDR1 SEHNR and CDR2 FQNEAQ (reference sequence). As DNA, the CDR3 is TGTGCCAGCAGTCACATGACTAGCCATGGCAATGAGCAGTTCTTC. Amino acids: CASSHMTSHGNEQFF.

The chain combines TRBV27 with TRBJ1-5, with TRBD1 matching 10 bases. Germline trimming cut 9 bases from V and 2 bases from J; bases unmatched to any gene: 7. The CDR3 covers 15 residues. Germline CDR1 is MNHEY and CDR2 is SMNVEV (reference sequence). CDR3 amino acids: CARTGGSICNQPQHF. The CDR3 DNA is TGTGCCAGGACAGGGGGCTCAATTTGCAATCAGCCCCAGCATTTT.

With regard to this clone: At one boundary the junction diverges from the germline segment, which might be a read error. Other nucleotide sequences from this sample produce the same CDR3. The DNA of the CDR3 is TGTGCCAGCAGTCCGGGACAGGGGTTTAAGCAGTACTTT. This gives the protein CASSPGQGFKQYF. The J gene is TRBJ2-7, the V gene TRBV3-1 (or the pseudogene TRBV3-2); 10 nucleotides match TRBD1. The V gene's germline CDR1 is LGHDT and CDR2 YNNKEL (reference sequence). The CDR3 spans 13 residues.

This rearrangement joins TRBV7-9 to TRBJ1-2; tentative D call: TRBD1 (5 bases). Trimming removed 3 bases at V and 3 bases at J, with 14 bases between. CDR3 length: 15 amino acids. In germline, CDR1 is SEHNR, CDR2 FQNEAQ (reference sequence). CDR3 in DNA: TGTGCCAGCAGCTTGTGGGGCGCGACCGACTATGGCTACACCTTC. Its protein product is CASSLWGATDYGYTF.

This clone was observed a single time. V gene TRBV7-2 combines with J gene TRBJ2-1, with 11 bases aligning to TRBD2. Germline V gene sequence: CDR1 SGHTA, CDR2 FQGNSA. The V gene end was trimmed by 2 bases and the J gene end by 8 bases; junction bases not matched to a gene: 5. The CDR3 covers 15 residues. For the CDR3, the DNA is TGTGCCAGCAGCTTAAGTACTAGCGGGAGCTATGAGCAGTTCTTC. Its protein is CASSLSTSGSYEQFF.

This clone was detected only a few times. This sequence joins TRBV7-9 and TRBJ1-2; 10 nucleotides line up with TRBD1. CDR3 size: 13 residues. Germline trimming cut 4 bases from V and 8 bases from J; bases unmatched to any gene: 4. The germline V gene encodes CDR1 SEHNR and CDR2 FQNEAQ (reference sequence). The CDR3 sequence is CASSSRQGAGYTF. The CDR3 bases are TGTGCCAGCAGCTCCCGACAGGGGGCAGGCTACACCTTC.

This clone occurred a few times. This chain links TRBV28 with TRBJ1-6, with D perhaps matching TRBD1 (5 bases). Germline loops: CDR1 MDHEN, CDR2 SYDVKM. Trimming pared 3 bases from V and 8 bases from J, leaving 11 bases between. CDR3 size: 14 residues. The CDR3 reads CASSLGGVHSPLHF. CDR3 bases: TGTGCCAGCAGTTTGGGGGGGGTTCATTCACCCCTCCACTTT.

J is TRBJ1-1 and V is TRBV6-6, with D maybe TRBD1 (6 bases). Germline CDR1 and CDR2: MNHNY and SVGAGI (reference sequence). This CDR3 region has 11 residues. The CDR3 DNA reads TGTGGAGCACAGGGTGAGACTGAAGCTTTCTTT. As protein: CGAQGETEAFF.

The rearrangement uses TRBV19 and TRBJ2-7; TRBD2 matches at 11 bases. CDR1 is LNHDA, CDR2 SQIVND, per germline (reference sequence). Germline trimming cut 5 bases from V and 1 base from J; bases unmatched to any gene: 10. The CDR3 contains 17 residues. The CDR3 coding sequence is TGTGCCAGTAGTTCGCCGGGACTAGCGGACTCTTCCTACGAGCAGTACTTC. Protein product: CASSSPGLADSSYEQYF.

The genes are TRBV20-1 and TRBJ1-4; TRBD1 matches at 7 bases. V was pared by 3 bases and J by 4 bases, with 11 bases of the junction left unmatched. The CDR3 covers 16 residues. The germline gives CDR1 DFQATT, CDR2 SNEGSKA (reference sequence). CDR3 region: CSASPFTGTDNEKLFF. DNA of the CDR3: TGCAGTGCTAGTCCATTCACCGGGACAGATAATGAAAAACTGTTTTTT.

This sequence joins TRBV6-5 and TRBJ2-5; 10 positions agree with TRBD1. This CDR3 has 13 residues. In germline, CDR1 is MNHEY, CDR2 SVGAGI. V shed 5 bases and J 4 bases; nucleotides not matched to a gene: 1. CDR3 amino acids: CASSRTGGETQYF. Here the CDR3 DNA reads TGTGCCAGCAGTCGGACAGGGGGAGAGACCCAGTACTTC.

This clone was recorded only once. The chain couples TRBV10-3 to TRBJ2-5, with 7 bases identical to TRBD1. The CDR3 runs 15 residues. Germline-derived CDR1 and CDR2 are ENHRY and SYGVKD. V shed 6 bases and J 3 bases; nucleotides not matched to a gene: 10. CDR3 DNA sequence: TGTGCCATCAGAGACCCCCGGACAGGAGAAGAGACCCAGTACTTC. It is translated as CAIRDPRTGEETQYF.

The chain employs TRBV2 and TRBJ1-1; 8 bases map to TRBD1. The V gene end was trimmed by 4 bases and the J gene end by 4 bases; junction bases not matched to a gene: 5. From germline, CDR1 is SNHLY and CDR2 FYNNEI. This CDR3 is built from 14 residues. CDR3 bases: TGTGCCAGCAGTGGACAGGGGTTGGCCACTGAAGCTTTCTTT. Residues: CASSGQGLATEAFF. Using reference TRBV2 and TRBJ1-1 for the parts outside the CDR3, the full variable domain is EPEVTQTPSHQVTQMGQEVILRCVPISNHLYFYWYRQILGQKVEFLVSFYNNEISEKSEIFDDQFSVERPDGSNFTLKIRSTKLEDSAMYFCASSGQGLATEAFFGQGTRLTVV.

The rearrangement joins TRBV11-2 to TRBJ2-7, with TRBD1 matching 7 bases. The trim removed 5 bases at V and 3 bases at J, leaving 10 bases unmatched. Germline V gives CDR1 SGHAT, CDR2 FQNNGV. The CDR3 extends over 15 amino acids. The CDR3: CASSPLDRVNYEQYF. The DNA for the CDR3 is TGTGCCAGCAGCCCGCTTGACAGGGTTAACTACGAGCAGTACTTC. Based on the CDR3 plus reference TRBV11-2 and TRBJ2-7, the full variable domain is EAGVAQSPRYKIIEKRQSVAFWCNPISGHATLYWYQQILGQGPKLLIQFQNNGVVDDSQLPKDRFSAERLKGVDSTLKIQPAKLEDSAVYLCASSPLDRVNYEQYFGPGTRLTVT.